The rows below give T cell receptor beta chains drawn from one sample of a study of blood T cells in healthy people across ages. TCRdb called the 5' RACE reads again in MiXCR, with one record for every CDR3 protein. The sample lists about 1.6 million distinct CDR3 sequences, roughly 30% occurring once. Input material: blood. The receptors derive from a young woman in good health. Both conserved end residues are part of each CDR3. The D gene is left open where the match is weak. Only part of the rows carry a size: once, few, many, or a class if the clone is expanded.

V gene	D gene	clone size	J gene	CDR3 protein	CDR3 DNA
TRBV7-9	NA	few	TRBJ2-5	CASSPETRAETQYF	TGTGCCAGCAGCCCCGAGACTCGCGCGGAGACCCAGTACTTC
TRBV5-1	NA	NA	TRBJ1-4	CASSPGPRWGTNEKLFF	TGCGCCAGCAGCCCCGGGCCCCGCTGGGGAACTAATGAAAAACTGTTTTTT
TRBV28	NA	many	TRBJ2-7	CASSSTGSYEQYF	TGTGCCAGCAGTTCCACAGGGAGCTACGAGCAGTACTTC
TRBV3-1	TRBD2	few	TRBJ2-1	CASNSGGAYNEQFF	TGTGCCAGCAATAGCGGGGGTGCCTACAATGAGCAGTTCTTC
TRBV29-1	NA	many	TRBJ2-7	CSVEESGYEQYF	TGCAGCGTTGAAGAATCCGGCTACGAGCAGTACTTC
TRBV20-1	NA	NA	TRBJ1-2	CSIGFGPGAIENGYTF	TGCAGTATCGGGTTTGGGCCAGGGGCTATTGAGAATGGCTACACCTTC
TRBV20-1	NA	NA	TRBJ2-7	CSAEGTVEGEQYF	TGCAGTGCGGAAGGGACAGTGGAGGGGGAGCAGTACTTC
TRBV11-2	NA	few	TRBJ2-1	CASSATVAKTNEQFF	TGTGCCAGCAGCGCGACAGTAGCGAAGACCAATGAGCAGTTCTTC
TRBV20-1	TRBD2	few	TRBJ2-1	CSAPGVSGGRADEQFF	TGCAGTGCTCCAGGGGTTTCAGGCGGGAGGGCAGATGAGCAGTTCTTC
TRBV6-2/TRBV6-3	TRBD2	many	TRBJ2-3	CASSPGTSHTDTQYF	TGTGCCAGCAGCCCCGGGACTAGCCACACAGATACGCAGTATTTT
TRBV20-1	NA	NA	TRBJ2-3	CSVQDLDTQYF	TGCAGTGTGCAGGATTTAGATACGCAGTATTTT
TRBV5-1	TRBD1	NA	TRBJ2-7	CASSIYLRDREPYEQYF	TGCGCCAGCAGCATCTACCTCCGGGACAGGGAACCCTACGAGCAGTACTTC
TRBV20-1	NA	NA	TRBJ2-3	CSARRQAGFTDTQYF	TGCAGTGCTAGAAGGCAGGCGGGCTTCACAGATACGCAGTATTTT
TRBV27	TRBD1	NA	TRBJ1-6	CASSLGQGTHPLHF	TGTGCCAGCAGTTTAGGACAGGGGACCCACCCCCTCCACTTT
TRBV5-1	NA	once	TRBJ2-3	CASRGSAHTDTQYF	TGCGCCAGCAGGGGATCAGCACACACAGATACGCAGTATTTT
TRBV27	NA	few	TRBJ2-7	CASSRGGFNEQYF	TGTGCCAGCAGTCGAGGGGGGTTCAACGAGCAGTACTTC
TRBV20-1	NA	NA	TRBJ1-6	CGARDGVRGDNSPLHF	TGCGGTGCTAGAGATGGGGTCAGGGGTGATAATTCACCCCTCCACTTT
TRBV7-2	NA	few	TRBJ2-3	CASSLGRAPSADTQYF	TGTGCCAGCAGCTTGGGGAGAGCGCCGTCGGCAGATACGCAGTATTTT
TRBV3-1	NA	once	TRBJ2-5	CASSLDPARRGETQYF	TGTGCCAGCAGCTTAGATCCGGCTCGCCGAGGGGAGACCCAGTACTTC
TRBV11-3	NA	few	TRBJ2-1	CASSQGFGSTSYNEQFF	TGTGCCAGCAGCCAGGGGTTTGGTTCGACGTCCTACAATGAGCAGTTCTTC
TRBV10-2	NA	NA	TRBJ2-3	CASSGSSTQYF	TGTGCCAGCAGTGGCTCCTCTACGCAGTATTTT
TRBV28	TRBD2	NA	TRBJ2-1	CASRSYPRAGGSYNEQFF	TGTGCCAGCAGATCTTACCCTAGAGCGGGGGGGTCCTACAATGAGCAGTTCTTC
TRBV9	NA	NA	TRBJ1-4	CASSVAPGANEKLFF	TGTGCCAGCAGCGTAGCCCCAGGGGCTAATGAAAAACTGTTTTTT
TRBV13	TRBD1	NA	TRBJ1-2	CASSPSGRGLVDYGYTF	TGTGCCAGCAGCCCTTCTGGCAGGGGGCTAGTAGATTATGGCTACACCTTC